The clone carrying this T cell receptor (beta chain) was seen ten or more times. Its matching antigen is unknown. The repertoire came from unfractionated whole blood and reflected all unsorted peripheral T cells. Reverse transcription used around 500 ng RNA and constant-region primers for alpha and beta. Separate chain-specific third strand synthesis with multiplexing indices produced the alpha and beta libraries. TCRdb reprocessed the 5' RACE reads via MiXCR and lists one record per CDR3 protein. The table shows 15,000 or so distinct CDR3 sequences, with roughly a tenth occurring only once. These data belong to a study of HIV-infected patients and healthy controls. Study-level findings and limits: HIV-infected repertoires had significantly higher mean Gini indices than controls, possibly reflecting oligoclonality. Size-matched repertoire data failed to replicate the apparent Gini index recovery after therapy in HIV-infected patients. The diversity differences were not explained by slight age and sex differences between study cohorts. Eight alpha and eight beta V genes differed significantly in mean usage between HIV-infected patients and controls.

CDR1 MNHNS and CDR2 SASEGT come from the germline V gene. The CDR3 has 16 amino acids. Trimming took 0 bases from V and 2 from J, leaving 11 bases between them. This TCR was recovered from an adult in good health. The sequenced sample consisted of blood. The gene calls are TRBV6-1 and TRBJ2-1, with D tentatively TRBD2 (6 bases). The chain's CDR3 is CASSEALASAYNEQFF. For the CDR3, the DNA is TGTGCCAGCAGTGAAGCGCTGGCTAGCGCCTACAATGAGCAGTTCTTC.